The 14 T cell receptor beta chains given below trace back to one sample, sequenced in a study of cytomegalovirus exposure and HLA in healthy donors. The primer mix had 60 Vbeta and 13 Jbeta primers. TCRdb's table, derived via immunoSEQ multiplex PCR, lists solely in-frame clones and lacks some. Among 90,000 to 95,000 clones, around three quarters were seen once, and the ten largest hold 0.57%. Sequencing was performed on PBMCs. The receptors come from a man aged 30 to 45 in good health and CMV-seronegative.

This clone came up once. A junction boundary mismatches the germline segment, possibly from a read error. V usage is TRBV6-5 and J usage is TRBJ1-1; D not resolved. CDR1 and CDR2 (germline): MNHEY, SVGAGI. The CDR3 runs to 13 residues. The chain's CDR3 is CASSYAVNTEASF. Written as DNA, the CDR3 is TGTGCCAGCAGTTATGCGGTGAACACTGAAGCTTCCTTT.

The chain recombines TRBV11-2 with TRBJ1-4, with 8 bases that match TRBD1. Germline V lookup: CDR1 SGHAT, CDR2 FQNNGV. The V gene end was trimmed by 6 bases and the J gene end by 11 bases; junction bases not matched to a gene: 5. CDR3 length: 12 amino acids. The CDR3 protein is CASSPGGSKLFF. The CDR3 bases are TGTGCCAGCAGTCCAGGGGGCTCGAAACTGTTTTTT.

As to this clone: The junction departs from germline at one end; a sequencing error may be responsible. The chain joins TRBV7-9 to TRBJ1-2; D not resolved. The germline CDR1 and CDR2 sequences are SEHNR and FQNEAQ (reference sequence). This CDR3 is built from 15 residues. The CDR3 nucleotides are TGTTCCAGCAGCTTAGGTCCGGGTTTTAGGTATGGCTACACCTTC. It yields the protein CSSSLGPGFRYGYTF.

The chain combines TRBV7-9 with TRBJ2-3; 7 bases fit TRBD1. The CDR3 length is 16 residues. Germline lookup yields CDR1 SEHNR and CDR2 FQNEAQ (reference sequence). V lost 4 bases to trimming and J lost 4 bases; unmatched junction nucleotides: 11. The CDR3 spells CASSYNIQGYADTQYF. The CDR3 DNA follows: TGTGCCAGCAGCTATAATATACAGGGGTACGCAGATACGCAGTATTTT.

The V and J genes are TRBV5-4 and TRBJ2-3; no definite D call. The CDR3 has 14 amino acids. The germline gives CDR1 SGHNT, CDR2 YYREEE (reference sequence). The V and J ends lost 1 base and 0 bases respectively, with 6 bases between them. The CDR3 DNA follows: TGTGCCAGCAGCTTGATCTATAGCACAGATACGCAGTATTTT. It translates to CASSLIYSTDTQYF.

This clone was recorded once. V is TRBV6-5 and J is TRBJ2-1; D is unresolved. Trimming took off 5 bases at V and 2 bases at J, with 10 bases between the two ends. CDR1 is MNHEY, CDR2 SVGAGI, per germline. The CDR3 has 14 amino acids. CDR3 protein: CASSVTETYNEQFF. The CDR3 region has the DNA TGTGCCAGCAGTGTGACGGAGACCTACAATGAGCAGTTCTTC.

The chain recombines TRBV6-1 with TRBJ2-7; D perhaps matches TRBD1 (6 bases). Germline CDR1 MNHNS, CDR2 SASEGT. CDR3 size: 14 residues. V was trimmed by 6 bases and J by 2 bases, leaving 14 bases between them. The CDR3 DNA is TGTGCCAGCAGGGACAGTCGGACCACCTACGAGCAGTACGTC. Its translation is CASRDSRTTYEQYV.

This clone occurred a few times. The chain couples TRBV9 to TRBJ2-4, with 8 bases lining up with TRBD2. The CDR3 is 16 amino acids. Germline-derived CDR1 and CDR2 are SGDLS and YYNGEE. J was trimmed by 4 bases and V by 4 bases; bases with no gene match: 10. CDR3: CASSSTVGGGKNIQYF. CDR3 DNA: TGTGCCAGCAGCTCCACGGTCGGCGGGGGGAAAAACATTCAGTACTTC.

The chain has TRBV7-9 and TRBJ2-3; 9 bases map to TRBD2. The CDR3 runs 15 residues. Germline V CDR1 and CDR2: SEHNR, FQNEAQ (reference sequence). The V gene end was trimmed by 5 bases and the J gene end by 3 bases; junction bases not matched to a gene: 6. CDR3 nucleotides: TGTGCCAGCAGCCGCGGGGGGGTTCTGACAGATACGCAGTATTTT. Amino acids: CASSRGGVLTDTQYF.

This chain links TRBV9 with TRBJ2-3, with 16 bases fitting TRBD2. V shed 4 bases, J shed 8 bases, and the junction held 10 bases outside the gene matches. Germline loops: CDR1 SGDLS, CDR2 YYNGEE. There are 17 residues in the CDR3. CDR3 nucleotides: TGTGCCAGCAGCCCCTCTGGGACTAGCGGGGGGGCCGGTACGCAGTATTTT. Protein: CASSPSGTSGGAGTQYF.

The J gene is TRBJ2-7, the V gene TRBV4-1; TRBD2 is a possible D gene (5 bases). The CDR3 length is 12 residues. Germline V CDR1 and CDR2: MGHRA, YSYEKL. Between the trimmed V and J ends, which lost 3 bases and 2 bases, there was a span of 5 bases. The CDR3 loop reads CASSQTTYEQYV. DNA of the CDR3: TGCGCCAGCAGCCAGACTACCTACGAGCAGTACGTC.

The chain links TRBV11-2 to TRBJ2-1; TRBD2 aligns across 8 bases. The CDR3 loop spans 16 amino acids. V was pared by 5 bases and J by 1 base, with 7 bases of the junction left unmatched. Germline CDR1 reads SGHAT; CDR2 reads FQNNGV. The CDR3: CASSLQRGPSYNEQFF. CDR3 DNA sequence: TGTGCCAGCAGCCTGCAGCGGGGGCCTTCCTACAATGAGCAGTTCTTC. The entire variable domain, with the rest obtained from reference TRBV11-2 and TRBJ2-1, is as follows: EAGVAQSPRYKIIEKRQSVAFWCNPISGHATLYWYQQILGQGPKLLIQFQNNGVVDDSQLPKDRFSAERLKGVDSTLKIQPAKLEDSAVYLCASSLQRGPSYNEQFFGPGTRLTVL.

The rearrangement joins TRBV7-9 to TRBJ1-6; D is perhaps TRBD1 (6 bases). Germline CDR1 SEHNR, CDR2 FQNEAQ (reference sequence). This CDR3 contains 16 residues. The V end lost 2 bases, the J end lost 5 bases, and 13 bases lay between the germline ends. The CDR3 protein is CASSLSKDSHNSPLHF. The CDR3 nucleotides are TGTGCCAGCAGCTTATCCAAGGACAGCCATAATTCACCCCTCCACTTT. The full variable domain, rest sourced from reference TRBV7-9 and TRBJ1-6, is DTGVSQNPRHKITKRGQNVTFRCDPISEHNRLYWYRQTLGQGPEFLTYFQNEAQLEKSRLLSDRFSAERPKGSFSTLEIQRTEQGDSAMYLCASSLSKDSHNSPLHFGNGTRLTVT.

This chain uses TRBV4-2 with TRBJ2-2, with 11 positions matching TRBD2. CDR1 and CDR2 from the germline V gene are LGHNA and YNFKEQ. CDR3 length equals 17 residues. Trimming took 0 bases from V and 7 from J; bases not matched to a gene: 7. The CDR3, as DNA: TGTGCCAGCAGCCAAGATACACTAGCGGGAGTTAACGGGGAGCTGTTTTTT. It specifies CASSQDTLAGVNGELFF.